This paragraph reports one TCR beta chain. As yet, its antigen is unknown. Relative to the germline gene, one junction end is altered; a read error may explain this. Produced via immunoSEQ multiplex PCR; TCRdb's table is partial and in-frame only. The profile covers tens of thousands of clones, with 65% to 85% appearing a single time and over 0.95% taken by the ten largest. This specimen comes from a study of OX40 agonist ivuxolimab in advanced cancers. Study details: It was permissible to have had prior anti-PD-1, anti-PD-L1 or anti-CTLA-4 therapy, and approximately 40% had some.

CDR1 is KGHSH and CDR2 is LQKENI in the germline V gene. There are 11 residues in the CDR3. Study-level points and caveats: Averaged across samples, CD8+ T cells carried more expanded clones than CD4+ did.

The gene calls are TRBV18 and TRBJ1-2; no clear D. The sequence was collected from an adult with an advanced solid tumor such as melanoma, head and neck, liver or kidney cancer. The sample here was CD4+ or CD8+ T cells sorted from blood, taken in a trial of the OX40 agonist ivuxolimab. CDR3 DNA sequence: TGTGCCAGTTTCCTCCGGGCAGCATACTTCTTC. The encoded protein is CASFLRAAYFF.